This entry lists 32 T cell receptor beta chains sequenced from one sample in a study of CD8+CD57+ T cells in acquired aplastic anemia. Genomic DNA, serving as template, underwent TCR beta VDJ and CDR3 profiling. TCRdb ran MiXCR on the reads and lists one entry per CDR3 protein. The sample has about 150,000 distinct CDR3 sequences, less than 60% seen once. For sequencing, patients were chosen who had shown expansion of CD8+CD57+ cells by flow cytometry. Sequencing was carried out using sorted CD4+, CD8+, or CD8+CD57+ T cells (not recorded which) from PBMCs. The receptor source for this set is a human donor with aplastic anemia.

Note on this clonotype: One junction end disagrees with the germline gene, perhaps due to a read error. The gene calls are TRBV2 and TRBJ2-1; 8 bases match TRBD1. The length of the CDR3 is 15 residues. Germline assignment: CDR1 SNHLY and CDR2 FYNNEI. In DNA form, the CDR3 reads TGCGCCAGCAGCTGGACAGGGATTAACTACAATGAGCAGTTCTTC. It specifies CASSWTGINYNEQFF.

V gene TRBV28 combines with J gene TRBJ2-2; D is tentatively TRBD1 or TRBD2 (5 bases each). CDR1 is MDHEN and CDR2 is SYDVKM in the germline V gene. Trimming removed 2 bases from V and 7 bases from J, with 17 bases in between. This CDR3 has 16 amino acids. The CDR3 sequence is CASSLGGKGRIGELFF. The CDR3 nucleotides are TGTGCCAGCAGTTTAGGAGGAAAGGGGCGCATCGGGGAGCTGTTTTTT.

The chain employs TRBV4-1 and TRBJ2-1, with 8 bases fitting TRBD2. This CDR3 is 15 amino acids long. Germline V CDR1 and CDR2: MGHRA, YSYEKL. J gave up 5 bases and V 3 bases, and 6 bases lay outside the gene matches. The CDR3 region has the DNA TGCGCCAGCAGCCATCGGGGGGGGGAGGACAATGAGCAGTTCTTC. Translation: CASSHRGGEDNEQFF.

This clonotype has a single count. The chain carries TRBV24-1 and TRBJ1-5, with D perhaps TRBD1 (6 bases). V lost 11 bases and J 7 bases, leaving 20 bases between the germline ends. Germline V gives CDR1 KGHDR, CDR2 SFDVKD. The CDR3 covers 14 residues. CDR3 nucleotide sequence: TGTGCCAGCAGACCACAGGGTGAAGGGCAGCCCCAGCATTTT. The encoded protein is CASRPQGEGQPQHF.

The chain joins TRBV10-3 to TRBJ1-2; 8 nucleotides align to TRBD1. This CDR3 is built from 13 residues. V shed 7 bases and J 3 bases; nucleotides not matched to a gene: 4. Germline V lookup: CDR1 ENHRY, CDR2 SYGVKD. CDR3 region: CAITLDRDYGYTF. The CDR3 DNA follows: TGTGCCATCACCCTGGACAGGGACTATGGCTACACCTTC.

The chain employs TRBV2 and TRBJ1-5; D ambiguous. CDR3 size: 14 residues. Per the germline V gene, CDR1 is SNHLY and CDR2 is FYNNEI. Trimming pared 1 base from V and 1 base from J, leaving 5 bases between. Here the CDR3 DNA reads TGTGCCAGCAGTGAAGTAGAGAGCAATCAGCCCCAGCATTTT. Translated: CASSEVESNQPQHF.

This clonotype has a count of ten or more. V usage is TRBV20-1 and J usage is TRBJ1-4; TRBD1 matches at 10 bases. The CDR3 has 17 amino acids. J gave up 7 bases and V 3 bases, and 14 bases lay outside the gene matches. Germline V CDR1 and CDR2: DFQATT, SNEGSKA (reference sequence). In nucleotides, the CDR3 is TGCAGTGCTAGCCCTTACCGGGACAGGGGCCTCACTGAAAAACTGTTTTTT. It is translated as CSASPYRDRGLTEKLFF.

V usage is TRBV7-3 and J usage is TRBJ1-2, with a tentative D call TRBD1 (5 bases). Per the germline V gene, CDR1 is SGHTA and CDR2 is FQGTGA. The CDR3 runs to 16 residues. The V end was cut by 2 bases, the J end by 0 bases, with 13 bases between. The CDR3 DNA follows: TGTGCCAGCAGCTTAGGGGCAGATCAAGCTAACTATGGCTACACCTTC. The encoded protein is CASSLGADQANYGYTF.

A note on this clonotype: A clone one base away is much larger, so this may be a read error. The V call is TRBV7-9, the J call TRBJ1-1; weak D call: TRBD1 (5 bases). The CDR3 is 15 residues long. Germline CDR1 reads SEHNR; CDR2 reads FQNEAQ (reference sequence). The chain's CDR3 is CASSLVGDPYPEVFF. As DNA, the CDR3 is TGTGCCAGCAGCTTAGTAGGGGACCCATATCCTGAAGTTTTCTTT.

This clonotype was observed a handful of times. The chain has TRBV11-2 and TRBJ1-4; D gene uncertain. Germline CDR1 and CDR2: SGHAT and FQNNGV. This CDR3 contains 16 residues. V was pared by 5 bases and J by 0 bases, with 13 bases between. CDR3 in amino acids: CASSRDGMATNEKLFF. The CDR3 coding sequence is TGTGCCAGCAGCCGGGATGGCATGGCAACTAATGAAAAACTGTTTTTT.

V is TRBV10-3 and J is TRBJ1-2; D gene ambiguous. V gave up 4 bases and J gave up 2 bases, with 5 bases separating them. The CDR3 has 12 amino acids. The germline V gene has CDR1 ENHRY and CDR2 SYGVKD. CDR3 coding DNA: TGTGCCATCAGTGGTGTAAACTATGGCTACACCTTC. As protein: CAISGVNYGYTF.

The rearrangement joins TRBV15 to TRBJ2-1; D is perhaps TRBD2 (5 bases). Trimming cost V 3 bases and J 4 bases, with 13 bases left between them. This CDR3 comprises 15 residues. Germline V gives CDR1 LNHNV, CDR2 YYDKDF (reference sequence). The CDR3: CATSSESGSYNEQFF. The CDR3 coding sequence is TGTGCCACCAGCAGTGAGTCGGGGAGTTACAATGAGCAGTTCTTC.

In its sample, this clonotype is medium-sized (0.01 to 0.1%). A read error may produce the germline difference seen at one junction end. The V gene is TRBV20-1, the J gene TRBJ1-2; D is ambiguous. Germline V gives CDR1 DFQATT, CDR2 SNEGSKA (reference sequence). This CDR3 is built from 12 residues. CDR3 residues: CSAKIGQTLAYF. DNA of the CDR3: TGCAGTGCAAAGATCGGGCAGACCTTGGCTTACTTC.

The gene calls are TRBV10-3 and TRBJ1-1; D uncertain. Germline CDR1 and CDR2: ENHRY and SYGVKD. The CDR3 totals 13 residues. The V gene lost 6 bases and the J gene lost 1 base, with 9 bases spanning the gap. DNA for the CDR3: TGTGCCATCAGCCCCGCCGGGAACACTGAAGCTTTCTTT. Translating it yields CAISPAGNTEAFF.

CDR3: CASSTTGNSNQPQHF. The CDR3 DNA follows: TGTGCCAGCAGTACTACCGGGAATAGCAATCAGCCCCAGCATTTT. The chain recombines TRBV2 with TRBJ1-5; D is undetermined. Per the germline V gene, CDR1 is SNHLY and CDR2 is FYNNEI. Trimming cost V 5 bases and J 0 bases, with 11 bases left between them. CDR3 length: 15 amino acids.

This clonotype was detected many times. The J gene is TRBJ2-3, the V gene TRBV4-1; possibly TRBD2 for D (5 bases). The CDR3 has 13 amino acids. V was cut by 4 bases and J by 4 bases, with 9 bases left in between. Germline lookup yields CDR1 MGHRA and CDR2 YSYEKL. The CDR3 loop is CASSPGLSDTQYF. The CDR3 nucleotides are TGCGCCAGCAGCCCTGGACTCTCAGATACGCAGTATTTT.

This clonotype was recorded many times. The rearrangement uses TRBV10-1 and TRBJ2-2; 7 bases fit TRBD1. The CDR3 contains 15 residues. J gave up 8 bases and V 0 bases, and 6 bases lay outside the gene matches. The germline CDR1 and CDR2 sequences are WNHNN and SYGVQD (reference sequence). CDR3 amino acids: CASSESRQGVGELFF. The DNA for the CDR3 is TGCGCCAGCAGTGAGTCGAGACAGGGAGTAGGGGAGCTGTTTTTT.

The chain links TRBV20-1 to TRBJ2-7, with 14 bases identical to TRBD2. Unmatched junction bases numbered 2, after V lost 4 bases and J lost 9 bases. This CDR3 contains 12 residues. The germline V gene encodes CDR1 DFQATT and CDR2 SNEGSKA (reference sequence). The CDR3 spells CSANGTSGRQYF. In DNA, the CDR3 is TGCAGTGCTAACGGGACTAGCGGGAGGCAGTACTTC.

This clonotype was seen a handful of times. The chain combines TRBV5-1 with TRBJ1-2; D is possibly TRBD1 (6 bases). Germline-derived CDR1 and CDR2 are SGHRS and YFSETQ. Trimming shortened V by 4 bases and J by 6 bases, and 19 bases separated the two germline ends. CDR3 length: 15 residues. The CDR3 region is CASSAAETGLDGYTF. The CDR3 bases are TGCGCCAGCAGCGCGGCCGAAACAGGGTTAGATGGCTACACCTTC. The full variable domain, in which reference TRBV5-1 and TRBJ1-2 provide the parts outside the CDR3, is KAGVTQTPRYLIKTRGQQVTLSCSPISGHRSVSWYQQTPGQGLQFLFEYFSETQRNKGNFPGRFSGRQFSNSRSEMNVSTLELGDSALYLCASSAAETGLDGYTFGSGTRLTVV.

The chain recombines TRBV25-1 with TRBJ2-1; 10 bases map to TRBD2. The CDR3 runs 16 residues. Germline loops: CDR1 MGHDK, CDR2 SYGVNS. With 3 bases clipped from V and 0 bases from J, the junction kept 2 bases outside the gene matches. CDR3 in DNA: TGTGCCAGCAGTGATTCTAGCGGGAGCTCCTACAATGAGCAGTTCTTC. This translates into CASSDSSGSSYNEQFF.

J is TRBJ2-7 and V is TRBV7-3, with D perhaps TRBD2 (6 bases). The CDR3 is made up of 15 amino acids. CDR1 SGHTA and CDR2 FQGTGA come from the germline V gene. V lost 7 bases and J 0 bases, leaving 16 bases between the germline ends. The CDR3 DNA sequence: TGTGCCAGCACCGATATGGGAGGCGTCTCCTACGAGCAGTACTTC. Translation gives CASTDMGGVSYEQYF.

This clonotype was picked up many times. The chain is built from TRBV5-6 and TRBJ1-5, with D possibly TRBD1 on 6 matching bases. With 0 bases removed from V and 1 base from J, the gap between germline ends came to 14 bases. CDR3 length: 17 amino acids. Germline CDR1 and CDR2: SGHDT and YYEEEE. The CDR3 region is CASSLAGEGVSNQPQHF. CDR3 sequence (DNA): TGTGCCAGCAGCTTGGCGGGGGAGGGGGTCAGCAATCAGCCCCAGCATTTT.

The sample holds one count of this clonotype. The chain recombines TRBV2 with TRBJ1-5, with D possibly TRBD1 on 5 matching bases. Germline V gene data show CDR1 as SNHLY and CDR2 as FYNNEI. The V and J ends lost 8 bases and 3 bases respectively, with 14 bases between them. This CDR3 spans 14 amino acids. The DNA for the CDR3 is TGTGCCAGCGCGTCCGGGGCAGTCAATCAGCCCCAGCATTTT. It is translated as CASASGAVNQPQHF.

This rearrangement joins TRBV10-3 to TRBJ1-2, with 8 bases matching TRBD1. V lost 2 bases, J lost 5 bases, and 10 bases stayed unmatched. The V gene's germline CDR1 is ENHRY and CDR2 SYGVKD. The CDR3 is 16 residues long. The CDR3 DNA sequence: TGTGCCATCAGTGAGACAAAAAAGACAGGGGTGTATGGCTACACCTTC. Its protein product is CAISETKKTGVYGYTF.

This clonotype was counted many times. The gene calls are TRBV12-3 or TRBV12-4 and TRBJ2-3; D unresolved. The CDR3 totals 12 residues. The ends were cut back, 7 bases at V and 1 base at J, with 6 bases in the middle. In nucleotides, the CDR3 is TGTGCCAGCACCTCCCGCACAGATACGCAGTATTTT. Protein product: CASTSRTDTQYF.

The chain carries TRBV19 and TRBJ2-1, with D maybe TRBD1 (5 bases). Germline assignment: CDR1 LNHDA and CDR2 SQIVND (reference sequence). Trimming cost V 4 bases and J 4 bases, with 11 bases left between them. CDR3 length: 14 residues. The CDR3 sequence is CASSTTGIYNEQFF. CDR3 in DNA: TGTGCCAGTAGTACCACAGGAATTTACAATGAGCAGTTCTTC.

Only a few counts were recorded for this clonotype. A much larger clone differs by one base, so this may be a read error. The chain combines TRBV20-1 with TRBJ2-7; 10 bases are a match to TRBD1. Germline V gives CDR1 DFQATT, CDR2 SNEGSKA (reference sequence). CDR3 length: 14 amino acids. The CDR3 sequence is CSARGTGDLYEQHF. In DNA, the CDR3 is TGCAGTGCTCGGGGGACAGGGGATCTCTACGAGCAGCACTTC.

The J gene is TRBJ2-3, the V gene TRBV25-1; D remains unclear. The CDR3 length is 13 residues. Between the trimmed V and J ends, which lost 1 base and 9 bases, there was a span of 11 bases. CDR1 is MGHDK, CDR2 SYGVNS, per germline. CDR3: CASSESIGKTQYF. The CDR3 region has the DNA TGTGCCAGCAGTGAATCGATAGGGAAAACGCAGTATTTT.

This clonotype has a single count. The chain is built from TRBV11-2 and TRBJ1-6, with D possibly being TRBD1 (6 bases). Per the germline V gene, CDR1 is SGHAT and CDR2 is FQNNGV. The V and J ends lost 5 bases and 2 bases respectively, with 22 bases between them. The CDR3 is 19 amino acids. CDR3 sequence (DNA): TGTGCCAGCAGCCCCCGTTGGGGTGGGGGCCAAACCTATAATTCACCCCTCCACTTT. Translated: CASSPRWGGGQTYNSPLHF.

The chain recombines TRBV25-1 with TRBJ2-3, with TRBD2 matching 7 bases. Germline V gene data show CDR1 as MGHDK and CDR2 as SYGVNS. V lost 3 bases, J lost 2 bases, and 8 bases stayed unmatched. This CDR3 is built from 16 residues. CDR3 nucleotides: TGTGCCAGCAGTGATGGGGCGGGGGAACCCACAGATACGCAGTATTTT. Translated: CASSDGAGEPTDTQYF.

The V and J genes are TRBV30 and TRBJ2-7, with D hard to call. V was trimmed by 1 base and J by 7 bases, leaving 17 bases between them. The CDR3 loop spans 14 amino acids. The germline CDR1 and CDR2 sequences are GTSNPN and SVGIG (reference sequence). The CDR3 bases are TGTGCCTGGAGTGCTAAGAAGGGAATTAATGAGCAGTACTTC. Protein sequence: CAWSAKKGINEQYF. The variable domain in full, with the rest retrieved from reference TRBV30 and TRBJ2-7, is SQTIHQWPATLVQPVGSPLSLECTVEGTSNPNLYWYRQAAGRGLQLLFYSVGIGQISSEVPQNLSASRPQDRQFILSSKKLLLSDSGFYLCAWSAKKGINEQYFGPGTRLTVT.

The CDR3 loop is CATGEGENVQPQHF. Written as DNA, the CDR3 is TGTGCCACCGGGGAAGGGGAAAATGTTCAGCCCCAGCATTTT. The chain combines TRBV10-3 with TRBJ1-5; tentative D call: TRBD1 (5 bases). V was shortened by 10 bases and J by 6 bases, with 19 bases between the two germline ends. Germline values: CDR1 ENHRY, CDR2 SYGVKD. The CDR3 totals 14 residues.